This T cell receptor beta chain was recorded in a study of T-cell reconstitution after alpha-beta-depleted transplantation in children. V lost 2 bases to trimming and J lost 4 bases; unmatched junction nucleotides: 6. This CDR3 contains 15 residues. The germline CDR1 and CDR2 sequences are MNHNS and SASEGT. This sample's TCRbeta library carried unique molecular identifier barcodes. TCRdb re-called the PCR reads through MiXCR, storing one row per CDR3 protein. The sample yields some 350,000 distinct CDR3 sequences, about 9.4% seen once. Sequencing was performed on PBMCs from the stem cell graft donor, taken from the stem cell graft. The chain links TRBV6-1 to TRBJ2-3; 7 bases are shared with TRBD2. The sequence was collected from a human donor who donated a stem cell graft to a child with acute lymphoblastic leukemia. In DNA form, the CDR3 reads TGTGCCAGCAGTGAAAGGGGACTACGCCCAGATACGCAGTATTTT. The encoded protein is CASSERGLRPDTQYF.